These T cell receptor beta chains were read from a single sample in a study of CD8+ T cells in alopecia areata. Sequencing was performed with immunoSEQ multiplex PCR; in TCRdb, only in-frame clones are kept and a portion is missing. The sample has more than 150,000 clones, 50% to 75% seen once; the top ten hold around 15%. The sample was CD4+ T cells sorted from blood, taken at week 0. The receptors here all came from a human donor with alopecia areata. Each CDR3 is given with its conserved first and last residue. D genes are given only for firm matches. Clone size is stated in some rows and not others, as once, few, many or a class when expanded.

d_call: TRBD2; j_call: TRBJ2-1; v_call: TRBV19; clone_size: .; cdr3_nt: TGTGCCAGTAGTATTGCGGGGGGGAACAATGAGCAGTTCTTC; cdr3_aa: CASSIAGGNNEQFF
d_call: TRBD1; j_call: TRBJ2-2; v_call: TRBV29-1; clone_size: .; cdr3_nt: TGCAGCGCCTCAGGGGGCGCGGGCGGGGAGCTGTTTTTT; cdr3_aa: CSASGGAGGELFF
d_call: TRBD1; j_call: TRBJ1-2; v_call: TRBV11-3; clone_size: .; cdr3_nt: TGTGCCAGCAGCCGGGACAGGAAGTATGGCTACACCTTC; cdr3_aa: CASSRDRKYGYTF
d_call: .; j_call: TRBJ1-1; v_call: TRBV29-1; clone_size: .; cdr3_nt: TGCAGCGTTGTCGACCAGGGAGGCACTGAAGCTTTCTTT; cdr3_aa: CSVVDQGGTEAFF
d_call: TRBD2; j_call: TRBJ2-6; v_call: TRBV5-1; clone_size: few; cdr3_nt: TGCGCCAGCAGCCCGCGGGGGTCGGCTGGGGCCAACGTCCTGACTTTC; cdr3_aa: CASSPRGSAGANVLTF
d_call: .; j_call: TRBJ2-2; v_call: TRBV19; clone_size: .; cdr3_nt: TGTGCCAGTAGTCGTTGGACCGGGGAGCTGTTTTTT; cdr3_aa: CASSRWTGELFF
d_call: .; j_call: TRBJ2-4; v_call: TRBV7-9; clone_size: few; cdr3_nt: TGTGCCAGCAGCCCGACGGATACAAACATTCAGTACTTC; cdr3_aa: CASSPTDTNIQYF
d_call: .; j_call: TRBJ2-7; v_call: TRBV2; clone_size: few; cdr3_nt: TGTGCCAGCAGGACTACATCATCCTACGAGCAGTACTTC; cdr3_aa: CASRTTSSYEQYF
d_call: .; j_call: TRBJ1-5; v_call: TRBV5-1; clone_size: .; cdr3_nt: TGCGCCAGCAGCTTGGCAGGGCGCGAGAATCAGCCCCAGCATTTT; cdr3_aa: CASSLAGRENQPQHF
d_call: .; j_call: TRBJ2-4; v_call: TRBV30; clone_size: .; cdr3_nt: TGTGCCTGGAGTGTGAAAAACATTCAGTACTTC; cdr3_aa: CAWSVKNIQYF
d_call: .; j_call: TRBJ2-7; v_call: TRBV7-2; clone_size: .; cdr3_nt: TGTGCCAGCAGCTTGGGTGTCTCCTACGAGCAGTACTTC; cdr3_aa: CASSLGVSYEQYF
d_call: TRBD1; j_call: TRBJ2-1; v_call: TRBV18; clone_size: .; cdr3_nt: TGTGCCAGCTCACCACCGGGACAGGCATACAATGAGCAGTTCTTC; cdr3_aa: CASSPPGQAYNEQFF
d_call: .; j_call: TRBJ1-5; v_call: TRBV28; clone_size: .; cdr3_nt: TGTGCCAGCAGCCCTGGCGACACCTTAGATTATAGCAATCAGCCCCAGCATTTT; cdr3_aa: CASSPGDTLDYSNQPQHF
d_call: .; j_call: TRBJ2-5; v_call: TRBV10-3; clone_size: .; cdr3_nt: TGTGCCATCAGTTCGGGGGGCTACCAAGAGACCCAGTACTTC; cdr3_aa: CAISSGGYQETQYF
d_call: TRBD2; j_call: TRBJ2-2; v_call: TRBV4-2; clone_size: .; cdr3_nt: TGTGCCAGCAGCCCCACTAGCGGCCGACGCCGGGGGAACGGGGAGCTGTTTTTT; cdr3_aa: CASSPTSGRRRGNGELFF
d_call: .; j_call: TRBJ2-1; v_call: TRBV10-3; clone_size: .; cdr3_nt: TGTGCCATCAGTGAGTCAAAGGTCGACAATGAGCAGTTCTTC; cdr3_aa: CAISESKVDNEQFF
d_call: .; j_call: TRBJ1-2; v_call: TRBV5-1; clone_size: once; cdr3_nt: TGCGCCAGCTACGAAGTGGGGTCCTATGGCTACACCTTC; cdr3_aa: CASYEVGSYGYTF
d_call: .; j_call: TRBJ2-7; v_call: TRBV29-1; clone_size: few; cdr3_nt: TGCAGCGTTGGGGTTAGCTCCTACGAGCAGTACTTC; cdr3_aa: CSVGVSSYEQYF
d_call: .; j_call: TRBJ1-2; v_call: TRBV15; clone_size: .; cdr3_nt: TGTGCCACCAGTAGCGGGGGGCAGATTGGCTACACCTTC; cdr3_aa: CATSSGGQIGYTF
d_call: .; j_call: TRBJ1-1; v_call: TRBV5-1; clone_size: .; cdr3_nt: TGCGCCAGCAGCTTGGGACAGGAGAACACTGAAGCTTTCTTT; cdr3_aa: CASSLGQENTEAFF
d_call: .; j_call: TRBJ2-3; v_call: TRBV29-1; clone_size: .; cdr3_nt: TGCAGCGTTGACCAGGGGACTAGCACAGATACGCAGTATTTT; cdr3_aa: CSVDQGTSTDTQYF
d_call: TRBD1; j_call: TRBJ2-6; v_call: TRBV30; clone_size: .; cdr3_nt: TGTGCCTGGGACAGGGGTATCAACGTCCTGACTTTC; cdr3_aa: CAWDRGINVLTF
d_call: .; j_call: TRBJ2-5; v_call: TRBV29-1; clone_size: .; cdr3_nt: TGCAGCGTAGGCCCCTCGCAAGAGACCCAGTACTTC; cdr3_aa: CSVGPSQETQYF
d_call: .; j_call: TRBJ1-5; v_call: TRBV19; clone_size: .; cdr3_nt: TGTGCCAGTAGTATAGGACGTCAGCCCCAGCATTTT; cdr3_aa: CASSIGRQPQHF
d_call: .; j_call: TRBJ1-1; v_call: TRBV27; clone_size: .; cdr3_nt: TGTGCCAGCAGACTAGGGGGGATCGGCACTGAAGCTTTCTTT; cdr3_aa: CASRLGGIGTEAFF
d_call: .; j_call: TRBJ1-3; v_call: TRBV13; clone_size: few; cdr3_nt: TGTGCCAGCACCCGACAGTCTGGAAACACCATATATTTT; cdr3_aa: CASTRQSGNTIYF
d_call: TRBD2; j_call: TRBJ2-1; v_call: TRBV2; clone_size: .; cdr3_nt: TGTGCCAGCTGTAGCGGGGGGGACAATGAGCAGTTCTTC; cdr3_aa: CASCSGGDNEQFF
d_call: .; j_call: TRBJ2-7; v_call: TRBV18; clone_size: few; cdr3_nt: TGTGCCAGCTCACCCGAGGGCTACGAGCAGTACTTC; cdr3_aa: CASSPEGYEQYF
d_call: .; j_call: TRBJ2-1; v_call: TRBV5-1; clone_size: few; cdr3_nt: TGCGCCAGCAGCCCCCACCAGGCCTATGAGCAGTTCTTC; cdr3_aa: CASSPHQAYEQFF
d_call: TRBD1; j_call: TRBJ1-2; v_call: TRBV7-2; clone_size: .; cdr3_nt: TGTGCCAGCAGCCCAGGACAGGGTCTGGGCTACACCTTC; cdr3_aa: CASSPGQGLGYTF
d_call: .; j_call: TRBJ1-2; v_call: TRBV7-9; clone_size: .; cdr3_nt: TGTGCCAGCAGCTATGGGAACGGGGATGGCTACACCTTC; cdr3_aa: CASSYGNGDGYTF
d_call: TRBD1; j_call: TRBJ2-7; v_call: TRBV29-1; clone_size: few; cdr3_nt: TGCAGCGTCCTCGGGGGACAGGGGTTTCTCTACGAGCAGTACTTC; cdr3_aa: CSVLGGQGFLYEQYF
d_call: .; j_call: TRBJ2-7; v_call: TRBV15; clone_size: .; cdr3_nt: TGTGCCACCAGCAGAGATCCAACGGGGCCCTACGAGCAGTACTTC; cdr3_aa: CATSRDPTGPYEQYF
d_call: .; j_call: TRBJ2-5; v_call: TRBV9; clone_size: .; cdr3_nt: TGTGCCAGCAGCGCTCAGAACAAGTACCAAGAGACCCAGTACTTC; cdr3_aa: CASSAQNKYQETQYF
d_call: .; j_call: TRBJ1-1; v_call: TRBV30; clone_size: .; cdr3_nt: TGTGCCTGGAGTGTTGGCACGAACACTGAAGCTTTCTTT; cdr3_aa: CAWSVGTNTEAFF
d_call: .; j_call: TRBJ1-1; v_call: TRBV29-1; clone_size: few; cdr3_nt: TGCAGCGTTGTGGTAGGGGGTGAGACTGAAGCTTTCTTT; cdr3_aa: CSVVVGGETEAFF
d_call: TRBD2; j_call: TRBJ2-7; v_call: TRBV9; clone_size: .; cdr3_nt: TGTGCCAGCAGCGACGGGACTACGACCTACGAGCAGTACTTC; cdr3_aa: CASSDGTTTYEQYF
d_call: TRBD2; j_call: TRBJ2-2; v_call: TRBV9; clone_size: .; cdr3_nt: TGTGCCAGCAGCGTAGCTACCTCTAGCGGCACCGGGGAGCTGTTTTTT; cdr3_aa: CASSVATSSGTGELFF
d_call: TRBD2; j_call: TRBJ2-1; v_call: TRBV29-1; clone_size: .; cdr3_nt: TGCAGCGTTGGTGCGGGGGGGCCCGTCGATGAGCAGTTCTTC; cdr3_aa: CSVGAGGPVDEQFF
d_call: TRBD1; j_call: TRBJ2-7; v_call: TRBV29-1; clone_size: few; cdr3_nt: TGCAGCGTGGGGACGGACAGGGCCTACGAGCAGTACTTC; cdr3_aa: CSVGTDRAYEQYF
d_call: .; j_call: TRBJ1-6; v_call: TRBV18; clone_size: .; cdr3_nt: TGTGCCAGCTCACCGCCCGAACTGAGGAACTCACCCCTCCACTTT; cdr3_aa: CASSPPELRNSPLHF
d_call: TRBD2; j_call: TRBJ2-3; v_call: TRBV12-5; clone_size: .; cdr3_nt: TGTGCTAGTGGTTTGGTAGTGACTAGCGGGGGCACAGATACGCAGTATTTT; cdr3_aa: CASGLVVTSGGTDTQYF
d_call: .; j_call: TRBJ1-1; v_call: TRBV29-1; clone_size: .; cdr3_nt: TGCAGCGGATCAGCCTCCGGGAGAAACACTGAAGCTTTCTTT; cdr3_aa: CSGSASGRNTEAFF